These 10 T cell receptor beta chains were all obtained from the same sample, sequenced in a study of early T cells in non-severe SARS-CoV-2 infection. MiXCR, run by TCRdb on the 5' RACE reads, gives a single entry per CDR3 protein. Altogether roughly 75,000 distinct CDR3 sequences are present, roughly 12% being singletons, with the ten largest covering 3.4%. Material: whole blood. These receptors were obtained from an adult who was a healthcare worker with PCR-confirmed SARS-CoV-2 infection or an uninfected control (not recorded which).

This clonotype was observed many times. CDR3 sequence: CASSPSRGYGPGTEAFF. The CDR3 bases are TGTGCCAGCAGCCCCTCGCGGGGCTACGGACCTGGCACTGAAGCTTTCTTT. The chain combines TRBV7-2 with TRBJ1-1, with TRBD1 as a possible D gene (5 bases). Germline-derived CDR1 and CDR2 are SGHTA and FQGNSA. The CDR3 length is 17 residues. Trimming shortened V by 5 bases and J by 4 bases, and 23 bases separated the two germline ends.

For this clonotype: Just one base apart from a much larger clone, this may be a read error. V gene TRBV11-2 combines with J gene TRBJ2-6; D not certain. The germline V and J ends were trimmed by 5 bases and 2 bases, with 19 bases remaining between them. The germline CDR1 and CDR2 sequences are SGHAT and FQNNGV. The CDR3 consists of 18 residues. CDR3 sequence (DNA): TGTGCCAGCAGCGCCCCGGACGGAATGCGCACTGGGGCCAACGTCCTGACTTTC. This sequence encodes CASSAPDGMRTGANVLTF.

The chain couples TRBV7-2 to TRBJ2-7; D is uncertain. Germline CDR1 and CDR2: SGHTA and FQGNSA. The CDR3 is 13 residues long. The V end lost 0 bases, the J end lost 7 bases, and 10 bases lay between the germline ends. CDR3 amino acids: CASSLALMREQYF. As DNA, the CDR3 is TGTGCCAGCAGCTTAGCCCTTATGAGGGAGCAGTACTTC. Variable domain in full (rest from reference TRBV7-2 and TRBJ2-7): GAGVSQSPSNKVTEKGKDVELRCDPISGHTALYWYRQSLGQGLEFLIYFQGNSAPDKSGLPSDRFSAERTGGSVSTLTIQRTQQEDSAVYLCASSLALMREQYFGPGTRLTVT.

This clonotype turned up a few times. The chain recombines TRBV3-1 with TRBJ2-1; D is ambiguous. V lost 1 base, J lost 10 bases, and 5 bases lay in between. Germline V gene lookup returns CDR1 LGHDT and CDR2 YNNKEL (reference sequence). CDR3 length: 11 residues. The CDR3 coding sequence is TGTGCCAGCAGCCAAGGGTTAGAGCAGTTCTTC. Its translation is CASSQGLEQFF.

V gene TRBV5-1 combines with J gene TRBJ1-1; D may be TRBD1 (5 bases). This CDR3 comprises 13 residues. V dropped 3 bases and J dropped 11 bases, with 17 bases sitting between them. CDR1 is SGHRS and CDR2 is YFSETQ in the germline V gene. CDR3 protein: CASSSKDSVNAFF. The CDR3 region has the DNA TGCGCCAGCAGCTCAAAAGACAGCGTGAACGCTTTCTTT. Full variable domain (outside the CDR3, taken from reference TRBV5-1 and TRBJ1-1): KAGVTQTPRYLIKTRGQQVTLSCSPISGHRSVSWYQQTPGQGLQFLFEYFSETQRNKGNFPGRFSGRQFSNSRSEMNVSTLELGDSALYLCASSSKDSVNAFFGQGTRLTVV.

This clonotype was seen more than once but under ten times. The chain joins TRBV7-6 to TRBJ2-3, with D possibly being TRBD2 (5 bases). V was cut by 5 bases and J by 2 bases, with 14 bases left in between. The CDR3 sequence is 15 residues long. Germline values: CDR1 SGHVS, CDR2 FNYEAQ. CDR3 sequence: CASSAASGPTDTQYF. CDR3 nucleotides: TGTGCCAGCAGCGCGGCCAGCGGCCCCACAGATACGCAGTATTTT.

V and J are TRBV3-1 and TRBJ2-1; the D is unclear. The CDR3 is 11 residues long. Germline lookup yields CDR1 LGHDT and CDR2 YNNKEL (reference sequence). Trimming shortened V by 8 bases and J by 4 bases, and 6 bases separated the two germline ends. For the CDR3, the DNA is TGTGCCAGCGGGGTGTACAATGAGCAGTTCTTC. This encodes CASGVYNEQFF.

This clonotype was counted many times. The chain uses TRBV20-1 and TRBJ2-2; D possibly uses TRBD1 or TRBD2 (5 bases each). The CDR3 runs 15 residues. Germline V CDR1 and CDR2: DFQATT, SNEGSKA (reference sequence). V lost 5 bases, J lost 3 bases, and 16 bases lay in between. The CDR3 loop is CSAPRRDGYTGELFF. In nucleotides, the CDR3 is TGCAGTGCTCCTCGCCGGGACGGATACACCGGGGAGCTGTTTTTT.

This chain connects TRBV4-2 to TRBJ2-3; TRBD2 agrees at 11 bases. CDR3 length: 16 residues. The junction had 4 bases not matched to a gene; V was cut back by 5 bases and J by 0 bases. The germline V gene encodes CDR1 LGHNA and CDR2 YNFKEQ. CDR3 protein: CASSTTSGTSTDTQYF. The CDR3 DNA is TGTGCCAGCAGCACGACTAGCGGGACTAGCACAGATACGCAGTATTTT.

This clonotype was observed a handful of times. The rearrangement links TRBV3-1 to TRBJ2-7; 7 bases line up with TRBD2. The CDR3 runs to 15 residues. Germline CDR1 reads LGHDT; CDR2 reads YNNKEL (reference sequence). J gave up 3 bases and V 3 bases, and 8 bases lay outside the gene matches. CDR3 bases: TGTGCCAGCAGCCATGCAACGGGACTAATCTACGAGCAGTACTTC. Translation gives CASSHATGLIYEQYF.